A selection of T cell receptor beta chains follows, all from one sample in a study of T cell responses to AZD1222 COVID-19 vaccine. Some clones are missing from TCRdb's copy, which holds only in-frame ones; the method was immunoSEQ multiplex PCR. This repertoire shows tens of thousands of clones, about 80% found once; its top ten account for 9.5% to 13%. Sequenced material: peripheral blood, taken on day 0 of AZD1222 vaccination. The receptors come from an adult in good health. The CDR3 runs from the conserved cysteine through the conserved F or W. The D gene is left open where the match is weak. Size values are once, few and many counts, or a class for expanded clones, and some rows have none.

abundance | j_gene | d_gene | v_gene | CDR3nt | CDR3aa
. | TRBJ1-3 | . | TRBV5-8 | TGTGCCACAAATGCATTCTCTGGAAACACCATATATTTT | CATNAFSGNTIYF
. | TRBJ1-4 | TRBD1 | TRBV30 | TGTGCCTGGAGTGTGGCAGGGGGAAATGAAAAACTGTTTTTT | CAWSVAGGNEKLFF
. | TRBJ1-2 | . | TRBV11-2 | TGTGCCAGCAGCTTAGATGTAGGGCTCAACTATGGCTACACCTTC | CASSLDVGLNYGYTF
. | TRBJ1-6 | TRBD1 | TRBV5-8 | TGTGCCAGCAGCTCCCCCGGGACAGCCTTAAATTCACCCCTCCACTTT | CASSSPGTALNSPLHF
once | TRBJ1-2 | TRBD1 | TRBV5-4 | TGTGCCAGCAGCCTAGCCAGGGACAGCTTCTATGGCTACACCTTC | CASSLARDSFYGYTF
. | TRBJ2-7 | . | TRBV5-8 | TGTGCCAGCAGCTTCACTACCGAGCAGTACTTC | CASSFTTEQYF
. | TRBJ2-3 | . | TRBV21-1 | TGTGCCAGCAGCTCCGGCGGGAGGGCTGACACAGATACGCAGTATTTT | CASSSGGRADTDTQYF
. | TRBJ1-1 | . | TRBV3-1/TRBV3-2 | TGTGCCAGCAGCCAAGAACCAGGGCTCACTGAAGCTTTCTTT | CASSQEPGLTEAFF
. | TRBJ2-5 | TRBD2 | TRBV19 | TGTGCCAGTAGTGATGGCGGGGGGGCAAGAGAGACCCAGTACTTC | CASSDGGGARETQYF
. | TRBJ2-5 | TRBD2 | TRBV4-1 | TGCGCCAGCAGCCAAAGCCGGGACTATCTCGGTTGGGAGACCCAGTACTTC | CASSQSRDYLGWETQYF
. | TRBJ1-5 | . | TRBV3-1/TRBV3-2 | TGTGCCAGCAGCCAAGCCCAGGGGAACAATCAGCCCCAGCATTTT | CASSQAQGNNQPQHF
. | TRBJ1-2 | . | TRBV11-2 | TGTGCCAGCAGCCCCGACAGGAGCTATGGCTACACCTTC | CASSPDRSYGYTF